The T cell receptor beta chain described here comes from a study of blood T cell repertoires in COVID-19. The CDR3 covers 15 residues. Trimming took off 0 bases at V and 4 bases at J, with 12 bases between the two ends. Germline assignment: CDR1 SGHTA and CDR2 FQGNSA. Clones were sequenced by immunoSEQ multiplex PCR, and TCRdb holds only the in-frame ones, with some missing. The repertoire consists of some 100,000 clones, with around 88% occurring once and the leading ten covering roughly 2%. The chain uses TRBV7-2 and TRBJ1-2; no firm D call. Sequencing was performed on peripheral blood. This TCR derives from a man between 45 and 60 years old with COVID-19, enrolled during active disease. CDR3 coding DNA: TGTGCCAGCAGCTTAGCTCCAGCGGCCTTCTATGGCTACACCTTC. This gives the protein CASSLAPAAFYGYTF.